This T cell receptor (beta chain) was retrieved from a study of blood T cells in healthy people across ages. Germline CDR1 is MNHEY and CDR2 is SMNVEV (reference sequence). V gave up 3 bases and J gave up 11 bases, with 19 bases separating them. This CDR3 has 14 amino acids. The authors ran a second PCR of 7 to 11 cycles using a sample-barcoded 5' primer and a J-beta primer mix. Every cDNA was tagged by a template-switch adaptor with 12 random nucleotides. Every individual sample yielded 3 million or more paired-end reads (each containing CDR3). TCRdb reprocessed the 5' RACE reads with MiXCR, giving one entry per CDR3 protein. The sample has 1.4 million or so distinct CDR3 sequences, 35% to 45% seen once; the top ten hold around 4%. Each donor gave ten milliliters of peripheral blood. Researchers report isolating at least 7 million PBMCs per sample.

The clonotype was recovered from a woman aged 18-29 years in good health. The chain combines TRBV27 with TRBJ2-5; either TRBD1 or TRBD2 may fit D (5 bases each). Sequenced: blood. The CDR3 region is CASSFRGTVNEQYF. CDR3 coding DNA: TGTGCCAGCAGTTTCCGAGGGACGGTCAATGAGCAGTACTTC.